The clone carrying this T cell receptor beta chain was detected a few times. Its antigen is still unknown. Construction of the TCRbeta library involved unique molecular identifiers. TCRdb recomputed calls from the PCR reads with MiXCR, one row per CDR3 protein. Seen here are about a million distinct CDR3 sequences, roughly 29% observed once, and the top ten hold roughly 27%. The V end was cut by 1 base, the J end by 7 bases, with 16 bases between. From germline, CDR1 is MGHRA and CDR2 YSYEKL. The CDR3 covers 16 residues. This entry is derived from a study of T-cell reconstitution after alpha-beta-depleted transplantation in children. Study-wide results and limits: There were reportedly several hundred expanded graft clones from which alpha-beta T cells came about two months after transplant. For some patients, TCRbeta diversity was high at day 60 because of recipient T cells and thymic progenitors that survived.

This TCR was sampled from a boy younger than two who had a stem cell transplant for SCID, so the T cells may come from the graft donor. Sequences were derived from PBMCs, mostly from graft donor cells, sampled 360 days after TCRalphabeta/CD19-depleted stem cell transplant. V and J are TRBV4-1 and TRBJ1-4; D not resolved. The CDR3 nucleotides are TGCGCCAGCAGCCAAGCATCCTACTCCTTTCTTGAAAAACTGTTTTTT. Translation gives CASSQASYSFLEKLFF.